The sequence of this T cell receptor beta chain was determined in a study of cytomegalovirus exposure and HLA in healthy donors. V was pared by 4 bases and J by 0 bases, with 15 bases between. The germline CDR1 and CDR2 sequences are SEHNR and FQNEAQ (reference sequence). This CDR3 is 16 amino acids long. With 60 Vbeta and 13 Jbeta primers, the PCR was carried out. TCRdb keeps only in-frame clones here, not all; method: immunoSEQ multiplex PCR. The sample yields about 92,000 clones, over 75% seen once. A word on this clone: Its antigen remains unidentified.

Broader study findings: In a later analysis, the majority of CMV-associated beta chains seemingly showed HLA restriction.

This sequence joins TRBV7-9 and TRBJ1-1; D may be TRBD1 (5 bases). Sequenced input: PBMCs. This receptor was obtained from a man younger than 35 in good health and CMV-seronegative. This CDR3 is CASSSRLGGVNTEAFF. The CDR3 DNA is TGTGCCAGCAGCTCTAGGCTAGGAGGGGTGAACACTGAAGCTTTCTTT.